This T cell receptor beta chain was retrieved from a study of spatial heterogeneity in lung cancer. Whole-study findings and limits: Ubiquitous and regional expanded TCR counts mirrored ubiquitous and regional nonsynonymous mutation counts, respectively. Tumor mutation counts were tracked by expanded intratumoral alpha and beta TCR counts.

Unique molecular identifiers tagged every individual TCR cDNA molecule. Each CDR3 protein is one row after TCRdb ran MiXCR on the 5' RACE reads. The table has under 9,000 distinct CDR3 sequences, over 10% seen once. This clonotype is medium-sized. Its antigen remains unidentified. This beta chain is off target for a library built for alpha chains, so its abundance means little. Germline CDR1 MGHRA, CDR2 YSYEKL. The CDR3 loop spans 15 amino acids. Trimming cost V 2 bases and J 7 bases; bases outside gene matches: 8. Noted time point: sample taken at primary tumor resection. Donors were around 70 untreated early-stage non-small cell lung cancer patients. Material for sequencing was whole RNA from tumor, nontumor lung or frozen PBMC, left unsorted.

This sequence originates from a male donor with early-stage non-small cell lung cancer. This sample comprised lung tumor tissue, obtained at surgery. The chain recombines TRBV4-1 with TRBJ2-5; TRBD2 agrees at 9 bases. CDR3 nucleotides: TGCGCCAGCAGCCAAAGCGGGGGGTCAGGGAGGACCCAGTACTTC. The encoded protein is CASSQSGGSGRTQYF.